This T cell receptor beta chain was found in a study of monozygotic twins with inflammatory bowel disease. Regarding this clonotype: Its target is unknown.

The study's findings and limits: For IBD patients, clonotypes shared with others were fewer than for healthy twins, especially with disease activity.

TCR libraries each used 3500 ng of total RNA. Per-sample cDNA came from eight separate reactions. The template-switching step introduced UMIs that carried a 6-nucleotide sample barcode. From its re-call of the 5' RACE reads, TCRdb lists each CDR3 protein once, without DNA. This repertoire includes some 440,000 distinct CDR3 sequences. Looked up from germline, CDR1 is SGHTA and CDR2 is FQGNSA. The CDR3 length is 11 residues. This clonotype originated in a human donor with ulcerative colitis or Crohn's disease, or a healthy co-twin of an affected twin (not recorded which). The J gene is TRBJ2-3, the V gene TRBV7-2. Sequencing was carried out using blood. The CDR3: CASSLEDTQYF.